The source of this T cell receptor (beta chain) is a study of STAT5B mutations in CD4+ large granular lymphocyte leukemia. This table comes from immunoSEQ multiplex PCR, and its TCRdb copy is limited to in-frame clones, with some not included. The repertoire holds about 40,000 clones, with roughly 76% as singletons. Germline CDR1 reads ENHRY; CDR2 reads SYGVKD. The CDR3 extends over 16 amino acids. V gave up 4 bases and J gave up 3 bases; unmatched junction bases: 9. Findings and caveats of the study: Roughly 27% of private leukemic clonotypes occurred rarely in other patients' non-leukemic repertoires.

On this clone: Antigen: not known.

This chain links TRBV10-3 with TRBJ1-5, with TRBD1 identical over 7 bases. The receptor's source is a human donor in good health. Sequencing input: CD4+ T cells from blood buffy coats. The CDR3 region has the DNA TGTGCCATCAGTGGACAGGGTGGAATCCCCAATCAGCCCCAGCATTTT. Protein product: CAISGQGGIPNQPQHF.